This TCR beta chain was obtained from a study of chemoradiotherapy in HPV16-positive cancers (dated by TCRdb to the early 2020s). Regarding the research as a whole: Functional T-cell assays on cells from two HPV16-positive patients defined candidate HPV-specific T-cell clones and common TCR motifs. The study asked whether T-cell immunity against the HPV oncoproteins E6 and E7 changes during chemoradiotherapy and whether it affects survival. The candidate HPV-specific TCRs and motifs were subsequently tracked in TCR repertoires obtained from 65 to 95 patients with HPV-related cancers. Findings and caveats that apply to the study as a whole: Improved recurrence-free survival in HPV16-positive patients was associated with expansion of HPV-responsive T cells during chemoradiotherapy. Expansion of candidate HPV-specific clones and E7-related TCR motifs was observed in the tumor microenvironment during treatment, whereas no such expansion was observed for non-HPV-specific T cells. The survival association was reported for HPV16-positive patients, and the functional definition of HPV-specific T cells was derived from only a couple of HPV16-positive patients.

Library creation used the immunoSEQ multiplex PCR assay. TCRdb provides this immuneACCESS table in a form limited to in-frame rearrangements. Some clones are lacking; in checked studies, under half of them reflect an unresolved V gene, and why the rest are absent is not known. The sample table records around 8,800 clones; roughly four fifths of these occur just once. 35% to 45% of the sample is held by the ten biggest clonotypes. Via the germline V gene, CDR1 is SGHDN and CDR2 FVKESK. V is pared back by 1 base and J by 0 bases, with 21 bases lying between the germline termini. The CDR3 covers 19 residues, taking in both the cysteine and the phenylalanine. Of the read, only the CDR3 DNA is kept; its 57 bases are in frame from base 1. Notes on this clone: Its antigen is not yet known. No much larger clonotype is one base removed from it; base qualities were not supplied.

Repertoires were sampled repeatedly over the course of chemoradiotherapy, so clonal expansion could be followed in the tumor microenvironment. The material was tumor tissue, obtained from a patient who underwent chemoradiotherapy. In this chain, TRBV14 is recombined with TRBJ1-2; the D gene is not confidently resolved. This clonotype was obtained from a human donor with HPV-associated anogenital cancer. The DNA sequence follows: TGTGCCAGCAGCCAAGCGTCGGCCGGCTGGGTTGCTGCTAACTATGGCTACACCTTC. The translation is CASSQASAGWVAANYGYTF.